These T cell receptor beta chains were read from a single sample in a study of T-cell memory formation after mild COVID-19. TCRdb fed the 5' RACE reads into MiXCR, producing one record per CDR3 protein. The sample yields around 90,000 distinct CDR3 sequences, about 14% seen once. Material for sequencing was PBMCs or a T cell subset sorted from them (not recorded which). These receptors all come from a man in his late teens or twenties who had mild COVID-19 (a few samples of this study predate the infection). Cell type and time point are not known. Each CDR3 is given with its conserved first and last residue. Each record gives: D gene, J gene, V gene, clone size, CDR3 protein, CDR3 DNA. The D gene is left open where the match is weak. Where a row states a size, it is once, few, many or the class of an expanded clone; other rows omit it.

d_gene: .; j_gene: TRBJ2-4; v_gene: TRBV5-1; abundance: .; CDR3aa: CASSFRAENVDIQYF; CDR3nt: TGCGCCAGCAGCTTCCGGGCAGAAAACGTTGACATTCAGTACTTC
d_gene: TRBD2; j_gene: TRBJ2-3; v_gene: TRBV11-1; abundance: many; CDR3aa: CASSSSGGRSTDTQYF; CDR3nt: TGTGCCAGCAGTTCTAGCGGGGGACGGAGCACAGATACGCAGTATTTT
d_gene: TRBD1; j_gene: TRBJ1-2; v_gene: TRBV27; abundance: .; CDR3aa: CASSASDRGRGYTF; CDR3nt: TGTGCCAGCAGTGCCTCGGACAGGGGGCGCGGCTACACCTTC
d_gene: .; j_gene: TRBJ1-4; v_gene: TRBV7-9; abundance: .; CDR3aa: CASSYTPDGRNEKLFF; CDR3nt: TGTGCCAGCAGCTACACACCGGACGGACGAAATGAAAAACTGTTTTTT
d_gene: .; j_gene: TRBJ1-2; v_gene: TRBV9; abundance: few; CDR3aa: CASSAAGSTGYGYTF; CDR3nt: TGTGCCAGCAGCGCCGCGGGATCTACCGGCTATGGCTACACCTTC
d_gene: TRBD1; j_gene: TRBJ1-6; v_gene: TRBV4-3; abundance: few; CDR3aa: CASSQGQGYNSPLHF; CDR3nt: TGCGCCAGCAGCCAAGGACAGGGCTATAATTCACCCCTCCACTTT
d_gene: .; j_gene: TRBJ2-7; v_gene: TRBV5-1; abundance: few; CDR3aa: CASSRDGSSTSSYEQYF; CDR3nt: TGCGCCAGCAGTCGGGATGGCAGTTCCACGAGCTCCTACGAGCAGTACTTC
d_gene: .; j_gene: TRBJ1-1; v_gene: TRBV5-5; abundance: .; CDR3aa: CASSLVRATNTEAFF; CDR3nt: TGTGCCAGCAGCTTGGTACGGGCTACGAACACTGAAGCTTTCTTT
d_gene: TRBD2; j_gene: TRBJ2-7; v_gene: TRBV4-3; abundance: many; CDR3aa: CASSQEGSGISYEQYF; CDR3nt: TGCGCCAGCAGCCAAGAGGGTAGCGGGATATCCTACGAGCAGTACTTC
d_gene: .; j_gene: TRBJ2-1; v_gene: TRBV29-1; abundance: .; CDR3aa: CSVVRADNEQFF; CDR3nt: TGCAGCGTTGTACGGGCAGACAATGAGCAGTTCTTC
d_gene: TRBD2; j_gene: TRBJ2-1; v_gene: TRBV4-2; abundance: many; CDR3aa: CASSQNLPSGGYNEQFF; CDR3nt: TGTGCCAGCAGCCAAAACTTACCTAGCGGGGGATACAATGAGCAGTTCTTC
d_gene: .; j_gene: TRBJ2-1; v_gene: TRBV11-2; abundance: many; CDR3aa: CASSLVTNNEQFF; CDR3nt: TGTGCCAGCAGCTTAGTTACGAACAATGAGCAGTTCTTC
d_gene: TRBD1; j_gene: TRBJ1-1; v_gene: TRBV28; abundance: many; CDR3aa: CASSPPGTGSGDTEAFF; CDR3nt: TGTGCCAGCAGTCCCCCCGGGACAGGGTCTGGAGATACTGAAGCTTTCTTT
d_gene: .; j_gene: TRBJ1-2; v_gene: TRBV27; abundance: .; CDR3aa: CASSPRGLYGYTF; CDR3nt: TGTGCCAGCAGTCCTCGGGGCCTCTATGGCTACACCTTC
d_gene: .; j_gene: TRBJ1-2; v_gene: TRBV29-1; abundance: many; CDR3aa: CSSKRVSSFYGYTF; CDR3nt: TGCAGCTCCAAAAGGGTTTCGAGTTTCTATGGCTACACCTTC
d_gene: .; j_gene: TRBJ1-1; v_gene: TRBV6-2/TRBV6-3; abundance: .; CDR3aa: CASSYRQALEAFF; CDR3nt: TGTGCCAGCAGTTACAGACAGGCCCTTGAAGCTTTCTTT
d_gene: .; j_gene: TRBJ2-3; v_gene: TRBV12-5; abundance: .; CDR3aa: CASGLGQVVGKSTDTQYF; CDR3nt: TGTGCTAGTGGTTTGGGGCAAGTGGTGGGGAAGAGCACAGATACGCAGTATTTT
d_gene: TRBD2; j_gene: TRBJ2-7; v_gene: TRBV15; abundance: few; CDR3aa: CATSRRTSGESHVEQYF; CDR3nt: TGTGCCACCAGCAGACGGACTAGCGGGGAGTCTCATGTCGAGCAGTACTTC
d_gene: .; j_gene: TRBJ2-7; v_gene: TRBV5-1; abundance: few; CDR3aa: CASSLESGPYEQYF; CDR3nt: TGCGCCAGCAGCTTGGAGTCGGGCCCCTACGAGCAGTACTTC
d_gene: .; j_gene: TRBJ1-1; v_gene: TRBV29-1; abundance: few; CDR3aa: CSVPGGRTEAFF; CDR3nt: TGCAGCGTCCCCGGGGGGAGAACTGAAGCTTTCTTT
d_gene: .; j_gene: TRBJ1-4; v_gene: TRBV2; abundance: few; CDR3aa: CASSEAAVLNINEKLFF; CDR3nt: TGTGCCAGCAGTGAAGCTGCGGTCCTGAACATAAATGAAAAACTGTTTTTT
d_gene: .; j_gene: TRBJ2-3; v_gene: TRBV29-1; abundance: many; CDR3aa: CSGDLGTDTQYF; CDR3nt: TGCAGCGGGGATTTGGGAACAGATACGCAGTATTTT
d_gene: TRBD1; j_gene: TRBJ2-1; v_gene: TRBV28; abundance: few; CDR3aa: CASSWDRGIDEQFF; CDR3nt: TGTGCCAGCAGTTGGGACAGGGGTATCGATGAGCAGTTCTTC
d_gene: TRBD1; j_gene: TRBJ1-1; v_gene: TRBV12-3/TRBV12-4; abundance: .; CDR3aa: CASSFDPGQGQYEAFF; CDR3nt: TGTGCCAGCAGTTTTGATCCGGGACAGGGTCAATATGAAGCTTTCTTT
d_gene: .; j_gene: TRBJ2-5; v_gene: TRBV4-1; abundance: few; CDR3aa: CASSQERSGSGQETQYF; CDR3nt: TGCGCCAGCAGCCAAGAGCGATCCGGGTCAGGACAAGAGACCCAGTACTTC
d_gene: TRBD1; j_gene: TRBJ2-3; v_gene: TRBV5-1; abundance: few; CDR3aa: CASSSGRLTGELRTDTQYF; CDR3nt: TGCGCCAGCAGCTCGGGACGGTTGACAGGGGAACTACGCACAGATACGCAGTATTTT
d_gene: .; j_gene: TRBJ1-4; v_gene: TRBV7-6; abundance: few; CDR3aa: CASSLVPGVKEKLFF; CDR3nt: TGTGCCAGCAGCTTAGTCCCAGGGGTTAAGGAAAAACTGTTTTTT